This TCR beta chain was captured in a study of cytomegalovirus exposure and HLA in healthy donors. The germline CDR1 and CDR2 sequences are SGHTA and FQGNSA. The CDR3 is made up of 14 amino acids. After removal of 5 bases from V and 6 bases from J, the junction contained 10 bases not matched to a gene. PCR involved 60 Vbeta and 13 Jbeta primers. Per the authors' pipeline: Unique TCR beta chains totaled 80 million to 100 million in a later count, with roughly 11 million of them shared. The table came from immunoSEQ multiplex PCR; TCRdb's copy has only in-frame clones and leaves some out. For V, J and clone size, that table is used; D and trimming come from the DNA. The data hold some 130,000 clones, with over 70% observed a single time.

The clonotype originates from a man in his thirties or forties in good health and CMV-seronegative. The sample consisted of PBMCs. This chain connects TRBV7-2 to TRBJ2-7, with 7 positions matching TRBD2. The DNA of the CDR3 is TGTGCCAGCAGCCAAGGGGTTGGCGGGAGCGAGCAGTACTTC. Amino acid sequence: CASSQGVGGSEQYF.